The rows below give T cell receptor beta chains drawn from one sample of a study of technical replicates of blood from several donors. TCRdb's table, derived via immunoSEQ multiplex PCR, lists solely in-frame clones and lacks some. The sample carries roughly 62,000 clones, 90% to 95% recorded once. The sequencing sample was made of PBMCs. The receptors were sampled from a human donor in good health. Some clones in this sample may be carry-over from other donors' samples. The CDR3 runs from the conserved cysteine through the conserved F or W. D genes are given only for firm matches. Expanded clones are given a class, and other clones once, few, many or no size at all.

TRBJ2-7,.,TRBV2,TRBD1,CASRPGQGAYEQYF,TGTGCCAGCAGGCCGGGACAGGGGGCCTACGAGCAGTACTTC
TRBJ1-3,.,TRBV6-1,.,CASSEPGTSLITIYF,TGTGCCAGCAGTGAACCCGGGACATCTCTTATAACCATATATTTT
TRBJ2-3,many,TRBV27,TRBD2,CASSLGVSGATDTQYF,TGTGCCAGCAGTTTAGGGGTTAGCGGGGCCACAGATACGCAGTATTTT
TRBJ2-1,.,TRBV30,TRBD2,CALAGMGEQFF,TGTGCCCTAGCGGGAATGGGTGAGCAGTTCTTC
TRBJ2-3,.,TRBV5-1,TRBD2,CASSSFPGLAGGTGDTQYF,TGCGCCAGCAGCTCGTTTCCCGGACTAGCGGGAGGGACGGGAGATACGCAGTATTTT
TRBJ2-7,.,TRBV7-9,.,CASSPASVGGASYEQYF,TGTGCCAGCAGCCCCGCCTCGGTGGGGGGTGCCTCCTACGAGCAGTACTTC
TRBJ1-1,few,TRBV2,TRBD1,CASSEGTGGTEAFF,TGTGCCAGCAGTGAAGGGACAGGGGGCACTGAAGCTTTCTTT
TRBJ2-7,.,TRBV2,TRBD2,CASRDTSVSYEQYF,TGTGCCAGCAGAGATACTAGCGTCTCCTACGAGCAGTACTTC
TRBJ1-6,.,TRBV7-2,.,CASSNTGSSSYNSPLHF,TGTGCCAGCAGCAACACAGGGTCCAGCTCCTATAATTCACCCCTCCACTTT
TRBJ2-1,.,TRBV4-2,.,CASSQDDISSYNEQFF,TGTGCCAGCAGCCAAGATGACATCAGCTCCTACAATGAGCAGTTCTTC
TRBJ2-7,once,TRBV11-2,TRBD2,CASSATSGGAGEQYF,TGTGCCAGCAGCGCAACTAGCGGGGGGGCGGGTGAGCAGTACTTC
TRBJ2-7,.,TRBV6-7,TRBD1,CASSYRKRQGPIYEQYF,TGTGCCAGCAGTTACCGGAAACGACAGGGGCCAATCTACGAGCAGTACTTC
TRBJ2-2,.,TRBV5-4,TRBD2,CASSLGTSGVYTGELFF,TGTGCCAGCAGCTTGGGGACTAGCGGGGTTTACACCGGGGAGCTGTTTTTT
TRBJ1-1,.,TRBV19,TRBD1,CASSPTGITEAFF,TGTGCCAGTAGTCCGACAGGGATCACTGAAGCTTTCTTT
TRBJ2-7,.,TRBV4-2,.,CASSTRRGLTFEQYF,TGTGCCAGCAGCACCCGTAGGGGACTTACATTCGAGCAGTACTTC
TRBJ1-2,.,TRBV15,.,CATSRVYRDGYTF,TGTGCCACCAGCAGAGTCTACAGGGATGGCTACACCTTC
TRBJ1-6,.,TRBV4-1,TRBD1,CASSRFRQGTFYNSPLHF,TGCGCCAGCAGCCGTTTTCGACAGGGAACTTTCTATAATTCACCCCTCCACTTT
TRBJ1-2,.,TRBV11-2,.,CASSLGRNGYTF,TGTGCCAGCAGCTTAGGCAGAAATGGCTACACCTTC
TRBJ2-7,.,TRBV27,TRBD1,CASSSSGQGFYEQYF,TGTGCCAGCAGTTCCTCCGGACAGGGATTCTACGAGCAGTACTTC
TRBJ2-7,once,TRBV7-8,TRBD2,CASKPSSGIYEQYF,TGTGCCAGCAAACCCAGTAGCGGGATTTACGAGCAGTACTTC
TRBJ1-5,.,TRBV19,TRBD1,CASTKTGTAEPQHF,TGTGCCAGTACAAAAACCGGGACAGCGGAGCCCCAGCATTTT
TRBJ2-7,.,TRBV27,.,CASSFLLGGTSYEQYF,TGTGCCAGCAGTTTCCTCCTGGGGGGAACCTCCTACGAGCAGTACTTC
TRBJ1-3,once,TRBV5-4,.,CASSHTGSGNTIYF,TGTGCCAGCAGCCATACAGGGTCCGGAAACACCATATATTTT
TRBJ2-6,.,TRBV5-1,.,CASSLVATGANVLTF,TGCGCCAGCAGCTTGGTAGCTACTGGGGCCAACGTCCTGACTTTC
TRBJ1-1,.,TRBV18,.,CASSREEGTEAFF,TGTGCCAGCTCACGTGAGGAGGGCACTGAAGCTTTCTTT
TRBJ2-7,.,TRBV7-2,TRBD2,CASSLVGRWREGRREQYF,TGTGCCAGCAGCTTAGTTGGTCGGTGGCGGGAGGGCCGGCGAGAGCAGTACTTC
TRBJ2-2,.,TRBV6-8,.,CASSYQAGTNTGELFF,TGTGCCAGCAGTTACCAGGCAGGTACGAACACCGGGGAGCTGTTTTTT